The 27 T cell receptor beta chains in this list originate from one sample, sequenced in a study of blood T cells in healthy people across ages. The authors ran a second PCR of roughly 6 to 12 cycles using a sample-barcoded 5' primer and a J-beta primer mix. MiXCR, applied by TCRdb to the 5' RACE reads, yields one record per CDR3 protein. Of 1.5 million to 2 million distinct CDR3 sequences listed, approximately 40% are singletons. Sequencing was done on a sample of blood. These receptors all come from a human donor in good health.

The chain combines TRBV25-1 with TRBJ1-2; possibly TRBD1 for D (5 bases). The germline V gene encodes CDR1 MGHDK and CDR2 SYGVNS. The CDR3 covers 11 residues. Trimming left V 6 bases short and J 8 bases short, with 10 bases between. The CDR3 spells CASRDGDGYTF. The CDR3 bases are TGTGCCAGCAGGGATGGGGACGGCTACACCTTC.

The V gene is TRBV9, the J gene TRBJ1-6, with a weak D call TRBD1 (6 bases). This CDR3 has 14 amino acids. Trimming left V 4 bases short and J 13 bases short, with 18 bases between. CDR1 and CDR2 (germline): SGDLS, YYNGEE. The CDR3 loop is CASSPRQEKSPLHF. The CDR3 DNA sequence: TGTGCCAGCAGCCCCCGACAGGAGAAATCGCCCCTCCACTTT.

This chain links TRBV12-3 or TRBV12-4 with TRBJ2-1; TRBD2 matches 7 bases. J was trimmed by 3 bases and V by 8 bases; bases with no gene match: 7. The CDR3 runs to 14 residues. CDR3 nucleotide sequence: TGTGCCAGCCTGGGAGCGGGGAGCTACAATGAGCAGTTCTTC. It yields the protein CASLGAGSYNEQFF.

The rearrangement joins TRBV6-2 or TRBV6-3 to TRBJ1-1; maybe TRBD1 (5 bases). This CDR3 comprises 15 residues. Between the trimmed V and J ends, which lost 7 bases and 2 bases, there was a span of 17 bases. The germline V gene encodes CDR1 MNHEY and CDR2 SVGEGT. The CDR3, as DNA: TGTGCCAGCACGCGGCGGGGCGAGCTTAACACTGAAGCTTTCTTT. Its protein product is CASTRRGELNTEAFF.

The chain links TRBV19 to TRBJ2-1; no definite D call. V gave up 6 bases and J gave up 0 bases, with 9 bases separating them. This CDR3 spans 14 amino acids. Per the germline V gene, CDR1 is LNHDA and CDR2 is SQIVND (reference sequence). Here the CDR3 DNA reads TGTGCCAGTAGGCTGAGCAGCTCCTACAATGAGCAGTTCTTC. Translation gives CASRLSSSYNEQFF. Based on the CDR3 plus reference TRBV19 and TRBJ2-1, the full variable domain is DGGITQSPKYLFRKEGQNVTLSCEQNLNHDAMYWYRQDPGQGLRLIYYSQIVNDFQKGDIAEGYSVSREKKESFPLTVTSAQKNPTAFYLCASRLSSSYNEQFFGPGTRLTVL.

This sequence joins TRBV25-1 and TRBJ2-1; D is perhaps TRBD1 (5 bases). The V gene's germline CDR1 is MGHDK and CDR2 SYGVNS. The CDR3 spans 15 residues. V was clipped by 1 base and J by 3 bases, with 10 bases between them. Written as DNA, the CDR3 is TGTGCCAGCAGTGAATCTCTAACAGGCTACAATGAGCAGTTCTTC. Translated: CASSESLTGYNEQFF.

This clonotype was seen a single time. Since no conserved phenylalanine or tryptophan closes the CDR3, a read error is the likely cause. The rearrangement links TRBV12-3 or TRBV12-4 to TRBJ1-1; D is unresolved. Trimming took off 1 base at V and 4 bases at J, with 7 bases between the two ends. This CDR3 has 13 amino acids. This CDR3 is CASSLEAITEAFV. The CDR3 nucleotides are TGTGCCAGCAGTTTAGAGGCTATCACTGAAGCTTTCGTT.

This chain joins TRBV27 and TRBJ2-7; maybe TRBD1 (6 bases). This CDR3 is 15 amino acids long. Germline V gives CDR1 MNHEY, CDR2 SMNVEV (reference sequence). Trimming pared 3 bases from V and 3 bases from J, leaving 15 bases between. For the CDR3, the DNA is TGTGCCAGCAGTTTCACAGGGTCGGCCCGCTACGAGCAGTACTTC. Translation gives CASSFTGSARYEQYF.

This clonotype came up a few times. The chain employs TRBV7-8 and TRBJ2-7, with unresolved D. CDR1 SGHVS and CDR2 FQNEAQ come from the germline V gene. The CDR3 is 15 amino acids. V was cut by 3 bases and J by 0 bases, with 12 bases left in between. The CDR3 nucleotides are TGTGCCAGCAGCTTTACCTTCTTGAGCTCCTACGAGCAGTACTTC. Protein: CASSFTFLSSYEQYF.

Regarding this clonotype: One end of the junction does not line up with germline, which may come from a read error. J is TRBJ2-1 and V is TRBV10-3; 14 bases align to TRBD2. This CDR3 contains 16 residues. CDR1 and CDR2 from the germline V gene are ENHRY and SYGVKD. As DNA, the CDR3 is TGTGCCAGCAGTACCCCGACTAGCGGGGGGGCCGGTGAGCAGTTCTTC. It specifies CASSTPTSGGAGEQFF.

Of note for this clonotype: Given a much more abundant clone one base away, this may be a read error. V usage is TRBV5-5 and J usage is TRBJ2-1; 10 nucleotides line up with TRBD2. The germline gives CDR1 SGHKS, CDR2 YYEKEE (reference sequence). The CDR3 is made up of 16 amino acids. V lost 4 bases, J lost 7 bases, and 11 bases stayed unmatched. CDR3 amino acids: CASSVGPSGGQNEQFF. CDR3 sequence (DNA): TGTGCCAGCAGCGTGGGTCCTAGCGGGGGACAGAATGAGCAGTTCTTC. Combining the CDR3 with reference TRBV5-5 and TRBJ2-1 gives the whole variable domain DAGVTQSPTHLIKTRGQQVTLRCSPISGHKSVSWYQQVLGQGPQFIFQYYEKEERGRGNFPDRFSARQFPNYSSELNVNALLLGDSALYLCASSVGPSGGQNEQFFGPGTRLTVL.

A word on this clonotype: At one end, the junction sequence differs from germline, possibly due to a read error. The chain links TRBV6-5 to TRBJ1-2, with 8 positions matching TRBD1. The CDR3 loop spans 17 amino acids. The germline CDR1 and CDR2 sequences are MNHEY and SVGAGI. The CDR3 spells CASSSQKTGQGLYDYTF. Here the CDR3 DNA reads TGTGCCAGCAGTTCCCAAAAAACCGGACAGGGTCTTTATGACTACACCTTC.

The chain uses TRBV20-1 and TRBJ2-1, with no clear D. CDR3 size: 14 residues. Germline V gene data show CDR1 as DFQATT and CDR2 as SNEGSKA (reference sequence). Trimming took 4 bases from V and 3 from J, leaving 13 bases between them. The CDR3, as DNA: TGCAGTGCTAACATCGCTTTGGGCTACAATGAGCAGTTCTTC. Encoded protein: CSANIALGYNEQFF.

This clonotype showed up just a few times. The CDR3 here is CASSYVGGPHEQFF. For the CDR3, the DNA is TGTGCCAGCAGTTACGTGGGGGGGCCCCATGAGCAGTTCTTC. This chain joins TRBV6-5 and TRBJ2-1, with D perhaps TRBD2 (7 bases). Per germline, CDR1 MNHEY and CDR2 SVGAGI. V lost 2 bases, J lost 8 bases, and 13 bases lay in between. The CDR3 has 14 residues.

This chain joins TRBV7-2 and TRBJ2-1; 8 positions agree with TRBD2. The CDR3 runs 12 residues. Germline CDR1 is SGHTA and CDR2 is FQGNSA. J gave up 15 bases and V 4 bases, and 8 bases lay outside the gene matches. The CDR3 reads CASSSSGGQGFF. The CDR3 DNA follows: TGTGCCAGCAGCTCCTCGGGGGGGCAGGGGTTCTTC.

This chain links TRBV6-5 with TRBJ1-2, with D unresolved. This CDR3 is 15 amino acids long. Trimming shortened V by 6 bases and J by 4 bases, and 18 bases separated the two germline ends. Germline V gene data show CDR1 as MNHEY and CDR2 as SVGAGI. The CDR3 DNA sequence: TGTGCCAGCAGCTATGCGGGTGGGAGAACCTATGGCTACACCTTC. As protein: CASSYAGGRTYGYTF.

The genes are TRBV6-2 or TRBV6-3 and TRBJ2-4; D might be TRBD1 (6 bases). The assigned J gene may be wrong: the sequence end matches TRBJ2-7 better. CDR3 length: 15 residues. Per the germline V gene, CDR1 is MNHEY and CDR2 is SVGEGT. The CDR3 DNA reads as TGTGCCAGCAGTCATATCGGGACACCTAATTACGAGCAGTACTTC. This sequence encodes CASSHIGTPNYEQYF.

V and J are TRBV9 and TRBJ2-7; 10 bases are shared with TRBD1. The CDR3 covers 16 residues. Germline CDR1 and CDR2: SGDLS and YYNGEE. With 2 bases clipped from V and 6 bases from J, the junction kept 11 bases outside the gene matches. The CDR3 loop reads CASSVGGQGSRREQYF. In DNA, the CDR3 is TGTGCCAGCAGCGTCGGGGGACAGGGGAGTCGTCGCGAGCAGTACTTC.

The CDR3 DNA is TGCGCCAGCAGCCAGGGGCCCGCTCTTGCTCGGGAAGTTGAAGCTTTCTTT. Amino acids: CASSQGPALAREVEAFF. V gene TRBV4-3 combines with J gene TRBJ1-1; weak D call: TRBD1 (5 bases). CDR3 length: 17 amino acids. The V gene lost 3 bases and the J gene lost 7 bases, with 24 bases spanning the gap. CDR1 is LGHNA and CDR2 is YSLEER in the germline V gene.

The chain employs TRBV6-2 or TRBV6-3 and TRBJ2-7, with 14 bases matching TRBD2. The ends lost 6 bases at V and 0 bases at J; junction bases unmatched: 4. In germline, CDR1 is MNHEY, CDR2 SVGEGT. This CDR3 region has 16 residues. CDR3: CASRTGLAGVSYEQYF. The CDR3 coding sequence is TGTGCCAGCAGAACGGGACTAGCGGGGGTCTCCTACGAGCAGTACTTC.

This clonotype has a handful of counts. The genes are TRBV12-3 or TRBV12-4 and TRBJ1-4; D is ambiguous. The V end was cut by 6 bases, the J end by 0 bases, with 11 bases between. This CDR3 has 15 amino acids. The CDR3 is CASSQHGSTNEKLFF. CDR3 nucleotides: TGTGCCAGCAGCCAACACGGATCAACTAATGAAAAACTGTTTTTT.

This chain uses TRBV4-1 with TRBJ1-5; D is perhaps TRBD1 (5 bases). Trimming removed 4 bases from V and 1 base from J, with 11 bases in between. The V gene's germline CDR1 is MGHRA and CDR2 YSYEKL. The CDR3 sequence is 15 residues long. CDR3 protein: CASSPQGLSNQPQHF. The CDR3 nucleotides are TGCGCCAGCAGCCCCCAGGGCTTGAGCAATCAGCCCCAGCATTTT.

J is TRBJ1-2 and V is TRBV6-5; D is unresolved. The CDR3 has 15 residues. Between the trimmed V and J ends, which lost 2 bases and 0 bases, there was a span of 10 bases. Looked up from germline, CDR1 is MNHEY and CDR2 is SVGAGI. DNA for the CDR3: TGTGCCAGCAGTTACCTCCCACCTTCTAACTATGGCTACACCTTC. This translates into CASSYLPPSNYGYTF.

The chain combines TRBV25-1 with TRBJ2-7; 9 positions agree with TRBD1. J was trimmed by 6 bases and V by 4 bases; bases with no gene match: 4. This CDR3 has 13 residues. Germline values: CDR1 MGHDK, CDR2 SYGVNS. Here the CDR3 DNA reads TGTGCCAGCAGTGCCCCGGACAGGGGCGAGCAGTACTTC. It is translated as CASSAPDRGEQYF.

This clonotype was recorded only once. The chain has TRBV7-9 and TRBJ1-4; maybe TRBD1 (6 bases). CDR3 length equals 17 residues. V lost 3 bases and J lost 4, with 18 bases in between. CDR1 and CDR2 (germline): SEHNR, FQNEAQ (reference sequence). Written as DNA, the CDR3 is TGTGCCAGCAGCTTCGGTCGGTCCGGACAGAATAATGAAAAACTGTTTTTT. This translates into CASSFGRSGQNNEKLFF.

The chain links TRBV7-2 to TRBJ2-3, with D possibly TRBD2 on 6 matching bases. V was cut by 2 bases and J by 4 bases, with 13 bases left in between. This CDR3 has 15 amino acids. In germline, CDR1 is SGHTA, CDR2 FQGNSA. The CDR3 DNA sequence: TGTGCCAGCAGCTTATGGGGGGATACAGCAGATACGCAGTATTTT. This sequence encodes CASSLWGDTADTQYF.

V and J are TRBV6-6 and TRBJ1-2, with 8 bases that match TRBD1. CDR1 MNHNY and CDR2 SVGAGI come from the germline V gene (reference sequence). The V and J ends lost 2 bases and 4 bases, in that order; junction bases with no gene match: 3. This CDR3 is built from 14 residues. The DNA for the CDR3 is TGTGCCAGCAGTTACGGACAGGGCAGCTATGGCTACACCTTC. Translating it yields CASSYGQGSYGYTF.